These 16 T cell receptor beta chains originate from one sample sequenced in a study of blood T cell repertoires in COVID-19. Using immunoSEQ multiplex PCR, the repertoire was profiled, and TCRdb retains in-frame clones only, with some absent. The sample shows 120,000 to 150,000 clones, approximately 80% of them seen only once. Sequences were obtained from PBMCs or T cells enriched from blood (not recorded which). These receptors were obtained from a man aged 45-65 years in a cohort exposed to, infected with or recovered from COVID-19 (not recorded which).

The chain couples TRBV5-1 to TRBJ2-2; D is unclear. V was pared by 7 bases and J by 0 bases, with 10 bases between. The CDR3 is 14 amino acids. CDR1 and CDR2 (germline): SGHRS, YFSETQ. CDR3 DNA: TGCGCCAGCCTCTTAGCAGCGAACACCGGGGAGCTGTTTTTT. Its protein is CASLLAANTGELFF.

V gene TRBV10-3 combines with J gene TRBJ1-2; TRBD1 matches 9 bases. The CDR3 has 14 amino acids. The V and J ends lost 2 bases and 8 bases, in that order; junction bases with no gene match: 6. The germline V gene encodes CDR1 ENHRY and CDR2 SYGVKD. CDR3 DNA: TGTGCCATCAGTGAGGGTACAGGGGGCAAAGGCTACACCTTC. Its protein is CAISEGTGGKGYTF.

This rearrangement joins TRBV6-5 to TRBJ1-2; D gene unclear. Looked up from germline, CDR1 is MNHEY and CDR2 is SVGAGI. The CDR3 covers 13 residues. V was clipped by 6 bases and J by 4 bases, with 12 bases between them. CDR3 sequence reads: CASSPAPVYGYTF. The CDR3 bases are TGTGCCAGCAGCCCCGCCCCGGTCTATGGCTACACCTTC.

This sequence joins TRBV4-1 and TRBJ1-1; 8 nucleotides align to TRBD1. Germline assignment: CDR1 MGHRA and CDR2 YSYEKL. This CDR3 spans 16 amino acids. The V segment lost 8 bases and the J segment 12 bases; nucleotides outside the gene matches: 23. CDR3 coding DNA: TGCGCCAGCCGAGGGCCAGGGGGCGCCGAATATGAGGGGACTTTCTTT. It specifies CASRGPGGAEYEGTFF.

This sequence joins TRBV3-1 (or the pseudogene TRBV3-2) and TRBJ2-7; TRBD1 agrees at 9 bases. CDR1 is LGHDT, CDR2 YNNKEL, per germline (reference sequence). The CDR3 has 15 residues. The V segment lost 1 base and the J segment 3 bases; nucleotides outside the gene matches: 4. The CDR3 reads CASSQGPGQGYEQYF. DNA of the CDR3: TGTGCCAGCAGCCAAGGCCCGGGACAGGGCTACGAGCAGTACTTC.

The V call is TRBV5-1, the J call TRBJ2-2; TRBD1 agrees at 7 bases. V was pared by 4 bases and J by 5 bases, with 5 bases of the junction left unmatched. The CDR3 is made up of 14 amino acids. The germline CDR1 and CDR2 sequences are SGHRS and YFSETQ. The CDR3 nucleotides read TGCGCCAGCAGCCAGACAGGGTCTACCGGGGAGCTGTTTTTT. This codes for CASSQTGSTGELFF. Complete variable domain (other parts from reference TRBV5-1 and TRBJ2-2): KAGVTQTPRYLIKTRGQQVTLSCSPISGHRSVSWYQQTPGQGLQFLFEYFSETQRNKGNFPGRFSGRQFSNSRSEMNVSTLELGDSALYLCASSQTGSTGELFFGEGSRLTVL.

The gene calls are TRBV12-5 and TRBJ2-7, with 8 bases aligning to TRBD1. The junction had 6 bases not matched to a gene; V was cut back by 6 bases and J by 8 bases. CDR3 length: 12 residues. Germline assignment: CDR1 LGHNT and CDR2 FRNRAP. The CDR3 nucleotides read TGTGCTAGTGGCCTCGACAGGGGACAGCAGTACTTC. Translating gives CASGLDRGQQYF. Drawing the rest from reference TRBV12-5 and TRBJ2-7, the complete variable domain is DARVTQTPRHKVTEMGQEVTMRCQPILGHNTVFWYRQTMMQGLELLAYFRNRAPLDDSGMPKDRFSAEMPDATLATLKIQPSEPRDSAVYFCASGLDRGQQYFGPGTRLTVT.

The chain joins TRBV7-2 to TRBJ1-6, with 7 nucleotides matching TRBD1. The CDR3 sequence is 16 residues long. Trimming at V came to 5 bases and at J to 9 bases, leaving 13 bases not matched to a gene. CDR1 and CDR2 from the germline V gene are SGHTA and FQGNSA. CDR3 coding DNA: TGTGCCAGCAGCCAAGCAACCGGGACAGTAATTTCACCCCTCCACTTT. Protein sequence: CASSQATGTVISPLHF.

This chain connects TRBV6-5 to TRBJ2-7; TRBD2 might be the D (6 bases). The CDR3 sequence is 14 residues long. CDR1 is MNHEY, CDR2 SVGAGI, per germline. The ends were cut back, 3 bases at V and 3 bases at J, with 12 bases in the middle. The CDR3 DNA sequence: TGTGCCAGCAGTTATCGAGCGGGTCTCTACGAGCAGTACTTC. It encodes CASSYRAGLYEQYF.

The V and J genes are TRBV7-6 and TRBJ1-4; D gene ambiguous. CDR3 length equals 16 residues. The ends were cut back, 0 bases at V and 7 bases at J, with 15 bases in the middle. Germline V gene data show CDR1 as SGHVS and CDR2 as FNYEAQ. CDR3 amino acids: CASSLASYGGGEKLFF. DNA for the CDR3: TGTGCCAGCAGCTTAGCGAGTTATGGAGGAGGTGAAAAACTGTTTTTT.

The chain is built from TRBV4-2 and TRBJ2-7; weak D call: TRBD2 (7 bases). Per the germline V gene, CDR1 is LGHNA and CDR2 is YNFKEQ. There are 14 residues in the CDR3. Trimming pared 1 base from V and 5 bases from J, leaving 12 bases between. The CDR3 nucleotides are TGTGCCAGCAGCCAAGGACTAGCAGGGGACGAGCAGTACTTC. This translates into CASSQGLAGDEQYF.

This chain joins TRBV24-1 and TRBJ1-2; TRBD1 matches at 7 bases. The CDR3 sequence is 13 residues long. Germline CDR1 and CDR2: KGHDR and SFDVKD. V lost 10 bases, J lost 8 bases, and 12 bases stayed unmatched. The CDR3, as DNA: TGTGCCACGTCGGGACAGCCTGAGACGGGCTACACCTTC. Protein: CATSGQPETGYTF.

This clone was detected only a few times. This chain links TRBV29-1 with TRBJ2-3, with a weak D call TRBD2 (6 bases). The length of the CDR3 is 13 residues. Germline V gene sequence: CDR1 SQVTM, CDR2 ANQGSEA. Between the trimmed V and J ends, which lost 3 bases and 0 bases, there was a span of 7 bases. The CDR3 bases are TGCAGCGTTGACCGGGGGAGCACAGATACGCAGTATTTT. Translating gives CSVDRGSTDTQYF.

The chain links TRBV7-6 to TRBJ1-6; D not certain. The CDR3 runs 12 residues. V was pared by 5 bases and J by 4 bases, with 3 bases between. CDR1 is SGHVS and CDR2 is FNYEAQ in the germline V gene. The CDR3 DNA follows: TGTGCCAGCAGCCAGTATAATTCACCCCTCCACTTT. Residues: CASSQYNSPLHF.

This chain joins TRBV11-2 and TRBJ2-7; D is possibly TRBD2 (5 bases). The germline V gene encodes CDR1 SGHAT and CDR2 FQNNGV. V lost 3 bases to trimming and J lost 4 bases, with 7 bases between them. This CDR3 spans 12 amino acids. CDR3 residues: CASSFEGYEQYF. Here the CDR3 DNA reads TGTGCCAGCAGCTTCGAGGGTTACGAGCAGTACTTC.

Only one count was recorded for this clone. V gene TRBV11-2 combines with J gene TRBJ2-7; 10 bases map to TRBD2. The CDR3 loop spans 15 amino acids. V lost 2 bases to trimming and J lost 6 bases; unmatched junction nucleotides: 7. From germline, CDR1 is SGHAT and CDR2 FQNNGV. The CDR3 loop reads CASSLRLAGVREQYF. CDR3 nucleotides: TGTGCCAGCAGCTTAAGGCTAGCGGGAGTACGCGAGCAGTACTTC.